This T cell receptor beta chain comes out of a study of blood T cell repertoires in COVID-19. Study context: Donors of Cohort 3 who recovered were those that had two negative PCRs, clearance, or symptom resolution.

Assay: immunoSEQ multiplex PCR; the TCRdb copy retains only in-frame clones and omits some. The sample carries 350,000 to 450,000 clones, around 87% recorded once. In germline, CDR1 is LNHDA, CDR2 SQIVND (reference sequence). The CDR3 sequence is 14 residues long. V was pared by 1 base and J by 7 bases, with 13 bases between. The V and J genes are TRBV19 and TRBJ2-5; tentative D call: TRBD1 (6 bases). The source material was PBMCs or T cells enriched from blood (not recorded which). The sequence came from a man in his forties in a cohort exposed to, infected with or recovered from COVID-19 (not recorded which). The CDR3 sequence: CASSIVQGGSTQYF. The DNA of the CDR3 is TGTGCCAGTAGTATAGTACAAGGGGGATCGACCCAGTACTTC.